The present entry profiles one T cell receptor beta chain with its context. These data belong to a study of T cell responses to AZD1222 COVID-19 vaccine. This CDR3 is 15 amino acids long. V shed 6 bases, J shed 6 bases, and the junction held 10 bases outside the gene matches. CDR1 is MDHEN and CDR2 is SYDVKM in the germline V gene. Assay: immunoSEQ multiplex PCR; the TCRdb copy retains only in-frame clones and omits some. Altogether 150,000 or so clones are present, around 95% being singletons, with the ten largest covering around 0.66%. This chain connects TRBV28 to TRBJ2-1, with TRBD2 matching 8 bases. The sequence was obtained from an adult in good health. Source: peripheral blood, taken on day 0 of AZD1222 vaccination. CDR3 sequence: CASRESGGLFNEQFF. CDR3 nucleotide sequence: TGTGCCAGCAGAGAAAGCGGGGGCCTCTTCAATGAGCAGTTCTTC.